This TCR beta chain was captured by sequencing in a study of cytomegalovirus exposure and HLA in healthy donors. Background on the study: From donors who were HLA-typed, an early data release held 80 million to 85 million unique TCRs.

Primers: 60 Vbeta forward and 13 Jbeta reverse. The repertoire was sequenced with immunoSEQ multiplex PCR; TCRdb's copy has only in-frame clones and lacks some. The table lists about 130,000 clones, 73% of them singletons. The CDR3 has 14 residues. Germline V lookup: CDR1 MDHEN, CDR2 SYDVKM. V lost 4 bases to trimming and J lost 6 bases; unmatched junction nucleotides: 8. Notes on the study in general: Sequencing had likely introduced a cluster of highly shared sequence variants as an artifact. What a later analysis showed was that several of the most significant clusters appeared linked to common viral pathogens.

Points on this clone: The target antigen is unknown.

The origin of this receptor is a woman aged 40 to 55 in good health and CMV-seropositive. Sequencing was done on a sample of PBMCs. The chain carries TRBV28 and TRBJ2-7; the match to TRBD1 covers 8 bases. The CDR3 DNA reads TGTGCCAGCAGTTCCGACAGGGGAACGGCCGAGCAGTACTTC. Protein sequence: CASSSDRGTAEQYF.